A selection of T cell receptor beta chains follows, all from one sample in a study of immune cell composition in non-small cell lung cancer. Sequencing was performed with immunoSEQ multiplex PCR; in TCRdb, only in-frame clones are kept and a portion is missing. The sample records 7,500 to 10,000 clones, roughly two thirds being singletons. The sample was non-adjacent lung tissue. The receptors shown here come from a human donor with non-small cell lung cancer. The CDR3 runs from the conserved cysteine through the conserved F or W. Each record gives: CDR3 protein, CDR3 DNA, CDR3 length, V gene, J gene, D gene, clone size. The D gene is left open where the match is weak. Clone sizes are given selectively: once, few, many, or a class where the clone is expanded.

CDR3: CASSPQDRENTEAFF; DNA: TGTGCCAGCAGCCCCCAGGACAGGGAGAACACTGAAGCTTTCTTT; length: 15; V: TRBV9; J: TRBJ1-1; D: TRBD1; size: NA
CDR3: CASSPSGLYEQYF; DNA: TGTGCCAGCAGCCCCTCGGGTCTCTACGAGCAGTACTTC; length: 13; V: TRBV9; J: TRBJ2-7; D: NA; size: NA
CDR3: CASSHGLAGGRYETQYF; DNA: TGTGCCAGCAGCCACGGACTAGCGGGGGGCCGTTACGAGACCCAGTACTTC; length: 17; V: TRBV7-6; J: TRBJ2-5; D: TRBD2; size: NA
CDR3: CASSLDGVRSYTF; DNA: TGCGCCAGCAGCTTGGACGGGGTTCGAAGCTACACCTTC; length: 13; V: TRBV5-1; J: TRBJ1-2; D: NA; size: NA
CDR3: CASSTGQLAPGELFF; DNA: TGTGCCAGCAGTACTGGACAGCTCGCTCCCGGGGAGCTGTTTTTT; length: 15; V: TRBV2; J: TRBJ2-2; D: NA; size: few
CDR3: CASGARGLTSGYTF; DNA: TGTGCCAGCGGAGCCCGGGGGCTGACTAGCGGCTACACCTTC; length: 14; V: TRBV6-1; J: TRBJ1-2; D: NA; size: NA
CDR3: CASSWDRSNTGELFF; DNA: TGTGCCAGCAGTTGGGACAGATCGAACACCGGGGAGCTGTTTTTT; length: 15; V: TRBV5-6; J: TRBJ2-2; D: TRBD1; size: NA
CDR3: CASSPDSTYNEQFF; DNA: TGTGCCAGCTCACCTGACAGTACCTACAATGAGCAGTTCTTC; length: 14; V: TRBV18; J: TRBJ2-1; D: NA; size: NA
CDR3: CAWSAGTYNEQFF; DNA: TGTGCCTGGAGTGCCGGGACATACAATGAGCAGTTCTTC; length: 13; V: TRBV30; J: TRBJ2-1; D: NA; size: NA
CDR3: CASSLLGGTEAFF; DNA: TGTGCCAGCTCACTCCTCGGGGGCACTGAAGCTTTCTTT; length: 13; V: TRBV18; J: TRBJ1-1; D: NA; size: NA
CDR3: CASSVGGFGSNQPQHF; DNA: TGTGCCAGCAGCGTCGGGGGGTTCGGGAGCAATCAGCCCCAGCATTTT; length: 16; V: TRBV9; J: TRBJ1-5; D: NA; size: NA
CDR3: CASSTGTGVRETQYF; DNA: TGTGCCAGCAGCACCGGGACAGGGGTGCGAGAGACCCAGTACTTC; length: 15; V: TRBV11-3; J: TRBJ2-5; D: TRBD1; size: NA
CDR3: CASSAGQGNGELFF; DNA: TGTGCCAGCAGCGCGGGACAGGGTAACGGGGAGCTGTTTTTT; length: 14; V: TRBV5-4; J: TRBJ2-2; D: TRBD1; size: medium-sized
CDR3: CATRTGLTYNEQFF; DNA: TGCGCCACCAGGACTGGCCTTACCTACAATGAGCAGTTCTTC; length: 14; V: TRBV4-1; J: TRBJ2-1; D: NA; size: NA
CDR3: CASSLGQGDQPQHF; DNA: TGCGCCAGCAGCTTGGGGCAGGGGGATCAGCCCCAGCATTTT; length: 14; V: TRBV5-1; J: TRBJ1-5; D: TRBD1; size: NA
CDR3: CASTQRGQYSNEQFF; DNA: TGTGCCAGCACACAGCGCGGACAGTACTCCAATGAGCAGTTCTTC; length: 15; V: TRBV6-5; J: TRBJ2-1; D: NA; size: NA
CDR3: CASSYDSRRGGDGYTF; DNA: TGTGCCAGCAGTTACGACAGCCGTCGGGGGGGAGATGGCTACACCTTC; length: 16; V: TRBV6-5; J: TRBJ1-2; D: NA; size: NA
CDR3: CATGHGTTARTDTQYF; DNA: TGTGCCACCGGACATGGGACTACCGCCCGCACAGATACGCAGTATTTT; length: 16; V: TRBV15; J: TRBJ2-3; D: TRBD2; size: NA
CDR3: CASSRAGGKGTQYF; DNA: TGTGCCAGCAGTCGCGCCGGGGGGAAAGGGACCCAGTACTTC; length: 14; V: TRBV6-6; J: TRBJ2-5; D: TRBD2; size: NA
CDR3: CASSLSNNEKLFF; DNA: TGCGCCAGCAGCTTGTCCAATAATGAAAAACTGTTTTTT; length: 13; V: TRBV5-1; J: TRBJ1-4; D: NA; size: NA